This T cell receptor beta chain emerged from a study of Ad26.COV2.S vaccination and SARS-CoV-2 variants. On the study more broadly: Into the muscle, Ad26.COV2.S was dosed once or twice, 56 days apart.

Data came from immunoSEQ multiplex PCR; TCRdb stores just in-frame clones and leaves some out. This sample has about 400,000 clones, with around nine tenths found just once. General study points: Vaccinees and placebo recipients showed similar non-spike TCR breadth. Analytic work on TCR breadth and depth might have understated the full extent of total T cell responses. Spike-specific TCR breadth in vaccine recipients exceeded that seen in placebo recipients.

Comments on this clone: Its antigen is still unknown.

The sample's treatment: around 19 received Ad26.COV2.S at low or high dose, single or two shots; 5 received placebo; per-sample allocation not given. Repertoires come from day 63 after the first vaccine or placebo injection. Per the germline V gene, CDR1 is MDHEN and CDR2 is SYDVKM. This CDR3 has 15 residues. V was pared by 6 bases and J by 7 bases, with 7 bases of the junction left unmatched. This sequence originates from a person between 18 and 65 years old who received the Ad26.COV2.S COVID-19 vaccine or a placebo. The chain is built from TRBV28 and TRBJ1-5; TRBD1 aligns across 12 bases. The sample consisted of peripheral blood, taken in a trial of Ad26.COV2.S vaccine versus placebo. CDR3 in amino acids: CASRRGQGAGQPQHF. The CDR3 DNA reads TGTGCCAGCAGGCGGGGACAGGGGGCAGGACAGCCCCAGCATTTT.